This T cell receptor (beta chain) was profiled in a study of blood T cell repertoires in COVID-19. Study as a whole: PBMCs, B-cell-depleted T cells, or T cells were the source of the cDNA or gDNA that made up the material.

TCRdb's table, derived via immunoSEQ multiplex PCR, lists solely in-frame clones and lacks some. This table has 60,000 to 80,000 clones, about 89% appearing once. Trimming removed 6 bases from V and 0 bases from J, with 13 bases in between. The CDR3 is 15 amino acids. Germline V CDR1 and CDR2: SNHLY, FYNNEI. The sequenced sample consisted of peripheral blood. The rearrangement joins TRBV2 to TRBJ2-3, with D perhaps TRBD2 (6 bases). The source is a man aged 60 to 75 with acute or convalescent COVID-19. The CDR3 loop reads CASRRLVTSTDTQYF. In DNA form, the CDR3 reads TGTGCCAGCAGGCGACTAGTAACTAGCACAGATACGCAGTATTTT.